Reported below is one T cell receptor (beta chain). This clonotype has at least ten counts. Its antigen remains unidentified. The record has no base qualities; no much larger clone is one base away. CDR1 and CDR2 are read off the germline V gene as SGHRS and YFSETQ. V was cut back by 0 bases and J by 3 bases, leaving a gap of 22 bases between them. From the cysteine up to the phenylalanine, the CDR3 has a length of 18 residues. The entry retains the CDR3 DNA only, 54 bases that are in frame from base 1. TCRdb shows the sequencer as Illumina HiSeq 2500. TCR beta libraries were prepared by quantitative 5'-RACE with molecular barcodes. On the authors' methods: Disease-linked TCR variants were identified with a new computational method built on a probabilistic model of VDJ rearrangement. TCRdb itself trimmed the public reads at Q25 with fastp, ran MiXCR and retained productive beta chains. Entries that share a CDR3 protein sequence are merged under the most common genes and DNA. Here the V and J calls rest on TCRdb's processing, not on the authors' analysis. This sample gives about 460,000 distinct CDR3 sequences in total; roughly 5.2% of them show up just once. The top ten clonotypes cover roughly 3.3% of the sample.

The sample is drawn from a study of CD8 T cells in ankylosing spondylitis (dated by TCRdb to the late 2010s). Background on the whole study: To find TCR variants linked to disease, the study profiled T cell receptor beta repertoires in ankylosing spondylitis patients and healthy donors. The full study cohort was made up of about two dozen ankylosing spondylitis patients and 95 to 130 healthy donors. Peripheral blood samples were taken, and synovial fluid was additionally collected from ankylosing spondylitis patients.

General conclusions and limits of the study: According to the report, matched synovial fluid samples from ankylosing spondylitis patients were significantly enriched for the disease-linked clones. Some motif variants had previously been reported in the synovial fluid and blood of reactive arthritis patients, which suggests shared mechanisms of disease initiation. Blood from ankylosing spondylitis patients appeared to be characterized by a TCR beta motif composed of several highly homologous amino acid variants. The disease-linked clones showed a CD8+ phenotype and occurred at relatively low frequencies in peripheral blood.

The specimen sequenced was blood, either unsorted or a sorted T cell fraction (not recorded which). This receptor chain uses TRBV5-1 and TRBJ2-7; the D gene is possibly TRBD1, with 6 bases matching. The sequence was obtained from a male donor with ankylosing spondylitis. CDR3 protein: CASSLDNRVVGRGYEQYF. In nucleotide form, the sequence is TGCGCCAGCAGCTTGGACAACAGGGTGGTAGGAAGGGGCTACGAGCAGTACTTC.